The 5 T cell receptor beta chains reported below all come from one sample, sequenced in a study of OX40 agonist ivuxolimab in advanced cancers. The protocol was immunoSEQ multiplex PCR, while the TCRdb copy is restricted to in-frame clones and leaves out a portion. Of 65,000 to 90,000 clones in the sample, 91% were seen once. This specimen consisted of CD4+ or CD8+ T cells sorted from blood, obtained in a trial of the OX40 agonist ivuxolimab. These receptors came from an adult with an advanced solid tumor such as melanoma, head and neck, liver or kidney cancer.

The chain recombines TRBV15 with TRBJ1-1; D uncertain. Germline CDR1 LNHNV, CDR2 YYDKDF (reference sequence). CDR3 size: 16 residues. Trimming took off 0 bases at V and 8 bases at J, with 19 bases between the two ends. CDR3 DNA sequence: TGTGCCACCAGCAGAGATTACGAGTCAGGAACCCGGGAAGCTTTCTTT. Translated, it gives CATSRDYESGTREAFF.

J is TRBJ1-1 and V is TRBV19, with 10 bases lining up with TRBD1. Germline V CDR1 and CDR2: LNHDA, SQIVND (reference sequence). This CDR3 is 13 amino acids long. With 4 bases clipped from V and 4 bases from J, the junction kept 0 bases outside the gene matches. As DNA, the CDR3 is TGTGCCAGTAGTAGACAGGGGGCCACTGAAGCTTTCTTT. This sequence encodes CASSRQGATEAFF.

The gene calls are TRBV5-6 and TRBJ1-6; 7 bases fit TRBD1. The V and J ends lost 2 bases and 12 bases, in that order; junction bases with no gene match: 8. The length of the CDR3 is 14 residues. In germline, CDR1 is SGHDT, CDR2 YYEEEE. CDR3 sequence: CASSFGRGSRPLHF. The CDR3 nucleotides read TGTGCCAGCAGCTTCGGCAGGGGGTCTAGACCCCTCCACTTT.

Concerning this clone: This sample also contains other DNA sequences that code for the same CDR3. The chain links TRBV6-6 to TRBJ1-5, with D unclear. V lost 2 bases to trimming and J lost 1 base, with 6 bases between them. CDR1 MNHNY and CDR2 SVGAGI come from the germline V gene (reference sequence). The CDR3 totals 14 residues. The CDR3 sequence: CASSYRVSNQPQHF. The DNA of the CDR3 is TGTGCCAGCAGTTACCGGGTGAGCAATCAGCCCCAGCATTTT.

The chain has TRBV5-6 and TRBJ1-1; no firm D call. CDR3 length equals 12 residues. Deletions cut 2 bases from V and 1 base from J, with 3 bases between. Germline V gene data show CDR1 as SGHDT and CDR2 as YYEEEE. This CDR3 reads CASSLQNTEAFF. DNA of the CDR3: TGTGCCAGCAGCTTACAGAACACTGAAGCTTTCTTT.